This T cell receptor beta chain was identified in a study of T cell repertoires in aging, cancer and after chemotherapy. Study at large: About 9.1 million TCR reads were in the whole dataset. Findings and limits, study-wide: Rebound thymic output was suggested by rising median generation probability during chemotherapy in each cancer cohort. In cancer patients, declining TCR diversity with age involved lost richness and lost evenness.

TRB rearrangements spanning V, D and J were amplified using mixed TRB-A/B primers. A single record per CDR3 protein comes from TCRdb applying MiXCR to the multiplex PCR reads. This table holds some 2,100 distinct CDR3 sequences, less than 35% found once. The template was genomic DNA from peripheral blood, not RNA. Germline V CDR1 and CDR2: SGHTS, YDEGEE. The CDR3 totals 12 residues. Trimming took off 4 bases at V and 4 bases at J, with 5 bases between the two ends. Note on this clonotype: Antigen unknown.

The clonotype originates from a human donor with a solid tumor. Sequencing input: blood. The V and J genes are TRBV5-8 and TRBJ2-2, with D unresolved. The CDR3 bases are TGTGCCAGCAGCCTATTCACCGGGGAGCTGTTTTTT. This encodes CASSLFTGELFF.